This TCR beta chain was sequenced for a study of blood T cell repertoires in COVID-19. CDR1 and CDR2 (germline): SGHNT, YENEEA. After removal of 0 bases from V and 0 bases from J, the junction contained 8 bases not matched to a gene. The CDR3 is made up of 19 amino acids. This table comes from immunoSEQ multiplex PCR, and its TCRdb copy is limited to in-frame clones, with some not included. The table has 340,000 or so clones, around 90% seen once. The chain employs TRBV11-3 and TRBJ2-1; 10 positions agree with TRBD2. The source of this sequence is a man aged 45 to 65 with active or convalescent COVID-19. Specimen: peripheral blood. CDR3 sequence (DNA): TGTGCCAGCAGCTTAGATAGCCCTAGCGGGGGAAGCTCCTACAATGAGCAGTTCTTC. Its translation is CASSLDSPSGGSSYNEQFF. Complete variable domain (other parts from reference TRBV11-3 and TRBJ2-1): EAGVVQSPRYKIIEKKQPVAFWCNPISGHNTLYWYLQNLGQGPELLIRYENEEAVDDSQLPKDRFSAERLKGVDSTLKIQPAELGDSAVYLCASSLDSPSGGSSYNEQFFGPGTRLTVL.